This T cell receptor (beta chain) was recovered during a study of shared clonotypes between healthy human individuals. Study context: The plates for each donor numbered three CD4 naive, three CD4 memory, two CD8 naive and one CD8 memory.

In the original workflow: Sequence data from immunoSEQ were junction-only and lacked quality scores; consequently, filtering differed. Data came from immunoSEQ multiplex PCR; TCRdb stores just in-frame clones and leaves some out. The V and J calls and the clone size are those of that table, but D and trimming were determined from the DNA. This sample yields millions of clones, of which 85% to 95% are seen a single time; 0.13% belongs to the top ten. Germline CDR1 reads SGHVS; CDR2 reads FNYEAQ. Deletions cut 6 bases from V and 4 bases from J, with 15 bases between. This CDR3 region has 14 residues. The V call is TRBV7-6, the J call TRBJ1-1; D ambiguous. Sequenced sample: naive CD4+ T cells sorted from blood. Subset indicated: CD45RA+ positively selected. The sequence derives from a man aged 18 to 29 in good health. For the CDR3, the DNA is TGTGCCAGCAGACTTATTGGGGAGAGCACTGAAGCTTTCTTT. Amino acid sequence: CASRLIGESTEAFF.